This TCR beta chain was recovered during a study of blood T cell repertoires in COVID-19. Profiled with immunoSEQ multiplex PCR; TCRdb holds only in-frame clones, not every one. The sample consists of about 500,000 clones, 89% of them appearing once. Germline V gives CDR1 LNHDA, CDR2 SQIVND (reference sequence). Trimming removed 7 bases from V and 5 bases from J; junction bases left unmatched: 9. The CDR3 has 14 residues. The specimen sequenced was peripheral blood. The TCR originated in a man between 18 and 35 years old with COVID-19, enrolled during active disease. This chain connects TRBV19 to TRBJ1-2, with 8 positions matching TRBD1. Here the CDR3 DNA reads TGTGCCAGTAAAACGGACAGGGTAGGGTATGGCTACACCTTC. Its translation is CASKTDRVGYGYTF.